Following are 9 T cell receptor beta chains from one sample sequenced in a study of T-cell reconstitution after alpha-beta-depleted transplantation in children. Unique molecular identifiers featured in how the TCRbeta library was prepared. Each CDR3 protein gets one entry after TCRdb re-called the PCR reads with MiXCR. Of 350,000 to 450,000 distinct CDR3 sequences listed, about an eighth are singletons. Here the sequenced sample was PBMCs, taken from the stem cell graft. Receptors originate from a human donor who donated a stem cell graft to a child with Fanconi anemia.

This clonotype has a handful of counts. V is TRBV10-3 and J is TRBJ2-5; D gene uncertain. CDR3 length equals 13 residues. V lost 2 bases to trimming and J lost 1 base, with 5 bases between them. CDR1 is ENHRY and CDR2 is SYGVKD in the germline V gene. In nucleotides, the CDR3 is TGTGCCATCAGTGAGGCCTTCCAAGAGACCCAGTACTTC. Translating gives CAISEAFQETQYF.

This chain connects TRBV6-1 to TRBJ1-1, with D possibly matching TRBD1 (5 bases). The V gene lost 8 bases and the J gene lost 5 bases, with 15 bases spanning the gap. The CDR3 totals 13 residues. Germline V gives CDR1 MNHNS, CDR2 SASEGT. CDR3 region: CASQRQPGTEAFF. The CDR3 region has the DNA TGTGCCAGCCAGCGACAGCCGGGAACTGAAGCTTTCTTT.

This clonotype was seen only a few times. The chain joins TRBV20-1 to TRBJ2-3; tentative D call: TRBD2 (6 bases). V lost 2 bases and J lost 6, with 21 bases in between. This CDR3 is 16 amino acids long. The germline V gene encodes CDR1 DFQATT and CDR2 SNEGSKA (reference sequence). The CDR3 region has the DNA TGCAGTGCTAGAAACTATCGGGGGATTGACTTGGATACGCAGTATTTT. It codes for CSARNYRGIDLDTQYF.

V usage is TRBV10-3 and J usage is TRBJ2-7; D is possibly TRBD1 (5 bases). The germline V gene encodes CDR1 ENHRY and CDR2 SYGVKD. Trimming left V 4 bases short and J 0 bases short, with 10 bases between. CDR3 length equals 14 residues. CDR3 in amino acids: CAISGQTNSYEQYF. In DNA, the CDR3 is TGTGCCATCAGTGGACAGACAAACTCCTACGAGCAGTACTTC.

This clonotype has at least ten counts. The CDR3 nucleotides read TGTGCCAGCAGCTTAGAGGGACAGGGGAGGTATGAAGCTTTCTTT. Residues: CASSLEGQGRYEAFF. V gene TRBV7-9 combines with J gene TRBJ1-1, with 10 bases identical to TRBD1. The CDR3 spans 15 residues. V was pared by 1 base and J by 7 bases, with 6 bases of the junction left unmatched. Germline V lookup: CDR1 SEHNR, CDR2 FQNEAQ (reference sequence).

The chain links TRBV5-1 to TRBJ1-4, with D unresolved. Deletions cut 6 bases from V and 8 bases from J, with 17 bases between. The CDR3 loop spans 14 amino acids. The germline V gene encodes CDR1 SGHRS and CDR2 YFSETQ. CDR3 sequence: CASTQSRAGEKLFF. The DNA for the CDR3 is TGCGCCAGCACCCAAAGTAGGGCGGGGGAAAAACTGTTTTTT.

The V gene is TRBV5-6, the J gene TRBJ2-3; 9 bases line up with TRBD2. In germline, CDR1 is SGHDT, CDR2 YYEEEE. The CDR3 consists of 16 residues. The V segment lost 2 bases and the J segment 0 bases; nucleotides outside the gene matches: 4. The CDR3 protein is CASSFGAGGSTDTQYF. CDR3 DNA sequence: TGTGCCAGCAGCTTCGGGGCGGGAGGGAGCACAGATACGCAGTATTTT.

This chain joins TRBV24-1 and TRBJ1-5, with no clear D. The germline V gene has CDR1 KGHDR and CDR2 SFDVKD. The CDR3 spans 14 residues. The V end was cut by 7 bases, the J end by 2 bases, with 11 bases between. CDR3 amino acids: CATRETGGNQPQHF. The DNA of the CDR3 is TGTGCCACCAGGGAGACCGGCGGCAATCAGCCCCAGCATTTT.

CDR3 region: CASRDRAIDEQFF. CDR3 sequence (DNA): TGTGCCAGCCGGGACAGGGCAATCGATGAGCAGTTCTTC. The chain joins TRBV28 to TRBJ2-1, with 9 nucleotides matching TRBD1. The CDR3 is made up of 13 amino acids. V lost 8 bases and J lost 8; bases outside the gene matches: 7. The V gene's germline CDR1 is MDHEN and CDR2 SYDVKM.